This T cell receptor beta chain was obtained from a study of cytomegalovirus exposure and HLA in healthy donors. Points from the study as a whole: Reportedly, fewer N-insertions than the approximately 700-donor mean appeared in an Asian-associated ancestry cluster in a later analysis. HLA-A and HLA-B allele assignments for most subjects were reportedly predicted accurately using TCR beta sequences. In a later analysis, most CMV-associated TCR beta chains appeared HLA-restricted.

Remarks on this clone: Its antigen is currently unknown.

This CDR3 has 16 residues. V lost 5 bases to trimming and J lost 3 bases, with 19 bases between them. Germline lookup yields CDR1 SEHNR and CDR2 FQNEAQ (reference sequence). 13 Jbeta primers and 60 Vbeta primers were used for the PCR. Measured with immunoSEQ multiplex PCR; TCRdb has only the in-frame clones, and not every one. The sample includes 110,000 or so clones, 82% of them seen just once. The chain couples TRBV7-9 to TRBJ1-1; D is unclear. Source material: PBMCs. This sequence originates from a woman aged 18-29 years in good health and CMV-seronegative. CDR3 sequence: CASSAGLSGTHTEAFF. CDR3 in DNA: TGTGCCAGCAGCGCGGGCTTATCAGGAACGCACACTGAAGCTTTCTTT.